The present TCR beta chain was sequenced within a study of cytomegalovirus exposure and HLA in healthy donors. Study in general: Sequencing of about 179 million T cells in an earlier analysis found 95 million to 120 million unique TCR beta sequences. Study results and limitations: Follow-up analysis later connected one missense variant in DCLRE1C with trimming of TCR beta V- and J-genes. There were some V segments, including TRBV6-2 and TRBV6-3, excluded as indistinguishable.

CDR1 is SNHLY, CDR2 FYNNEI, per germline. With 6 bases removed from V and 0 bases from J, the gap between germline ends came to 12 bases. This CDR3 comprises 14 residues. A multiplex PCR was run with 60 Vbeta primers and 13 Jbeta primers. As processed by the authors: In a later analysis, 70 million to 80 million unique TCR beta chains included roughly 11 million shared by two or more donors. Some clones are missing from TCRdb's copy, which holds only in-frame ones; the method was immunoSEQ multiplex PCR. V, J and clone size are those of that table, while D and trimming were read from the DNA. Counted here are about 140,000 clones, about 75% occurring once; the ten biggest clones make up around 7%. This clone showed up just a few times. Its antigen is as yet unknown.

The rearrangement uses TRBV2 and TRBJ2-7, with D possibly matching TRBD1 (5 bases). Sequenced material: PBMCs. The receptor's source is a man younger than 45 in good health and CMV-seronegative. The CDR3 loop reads CASRTESSSYEQYF. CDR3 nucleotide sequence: TGTGCCAGCAGGACAGAAAGTAGCTCCTACGAGCAGTACTTC.